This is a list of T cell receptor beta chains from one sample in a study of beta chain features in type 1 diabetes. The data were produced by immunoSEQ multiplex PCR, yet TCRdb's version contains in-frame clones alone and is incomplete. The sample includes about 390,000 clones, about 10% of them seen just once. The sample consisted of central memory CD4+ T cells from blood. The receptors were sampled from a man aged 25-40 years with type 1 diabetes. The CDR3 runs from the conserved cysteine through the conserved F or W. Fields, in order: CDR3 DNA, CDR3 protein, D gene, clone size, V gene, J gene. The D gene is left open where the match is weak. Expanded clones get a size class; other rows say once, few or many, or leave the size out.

cdr3_nt: TGTGCCATTGCCCCCGGGACAGGGAATTACGAGCAGTACTTC
cdr3_aa: CAIAPGTGNYEQYF
d_call: TRBD1
clone_size: few
v_call: TRBV10-3
j_call: TRBJ2-7

cdr3_nt: TGTGCCAGCAGCCCCACTAACACCGGGGAGCTGTTTTTT
cdr3_aa: CASSPTNTGELFF
d_call: .
clone_size: few
v_call: TRBV11-3
j_call: TRBJ2-2

cdr3_nt: TGTGCCAGTAGTGGGACAGACTCCTACGAGCAGTACTTC
cdr3_aa: CASSGTDSYEQYF
d_call: TRBD1
clone_size: .
v_call: TRBV19
j_call: TRBJ2-7

cdr3_nt: TGTGCCAGCAGTAGGACTAGCGGGAGGGAAGATACGCAGTATTTT
cdr3_aa: CASSRTSGREDTQYF
d_call: TRBD2
clone_size: few
v_call: TRBV6-5
j_call: TRBJ2-3

cdr3_nt: TGTGCCAGCAGCTCTACGACAGGGTTGGAAAAACTGTTTTTT
cdr3_aa: CASSSTTGLEKLFF
d_call: TRBD1
clone_size: few
v_call: TRBV4-2
j_call: TRBJ1-4

cdr3_nt: TGTGCCAGCAGTTGGACAGGGGGCTCAGGAAACACCATATATTTT
cdr3_aa: CASSWTGGSGNTIYF
d_call: TRBD1
clone_size: .
v_call: TRBV2
j_call: TRBJ1-3

cdr3_nt: TGTGCCAGTAGTATGGGGGCTGACTATGGCTACACCTTC
cdr3_aa: CASSMGADYGYTF
d_call: .
clone_size: .
v_call: TRBV19
j_call: TRBJ1-2

cdr3_nt: TGTGCCAGCAGCTTGGCGGCCAGGACAGGGGATTCCGAGCAGTACTTC
cdr3_aa: CASSLAARTGDSEQYF
d_call: TRBD1
clone_size: few
v_call: TRBV5-4
j_call: TRBJ2-7

cdr3_nt: TGTGCCAGCAGCTCATCAGTTTACCTAGGATATGGCTACACCTTC
cdr3_aa: CASSSSVYLGYGYTF
d_call: .
clone_size: .
v_call: TRBV5-4
j_call: TRBJ1-2

cdr3_nt: TGTGCCAGCAGTTACTCGGAGATCCGTGGCTACACCTTC
cdr3_aa: CASSYSEIRGYTF
d_call: .
clone_size: .
v_call: TRBV6-6
j_call: TRBJ1-2

cdr3_nt: TGCAGCGCAAAGGGACAGGCTATGAACACTGAAGCTTTCTTT
cdr3_aa: CSAKGQAMNTEAFF
d_call: TRBD1
clone_size: .
v_call: TRBV29-1
j_call: TRBJ1-1

cdr3_nt: TGCGCCAGCAGTCAATCGCGTCCTAATGAGCAGTTCTTC
cdr3_aa: CASSQSRPNEQFF
d_call: .
clone_size: many
v_call: TRBV23-1
j_call: TRBJ2-1

cdr3_nt: TGTGCCAGCAGCGTCGGGACAGTTGGCACCGGGGAGCTGTTTTTT
cdr3_aa: CASSVGTVGTGELFF
d_call: TRBD1
clone_size: few
v_call: TRBV9
j_call: TRBJ2-2

cdr3_nt: TGCAGCGTTGCCCTTCACCTTTCAGGGAACACCGGGGAGCTGTTTTTT
cdr3_aa: CSVALHLSGNTGELFF
d_call: .
clone_size: few
v_call: TRBV29-1
j_call: TRBJ2-2

cdr3_nt: TGTGCCAGCAGAAGACAGCCCGCGAACACCGGGGAGCTGTTTTTT
cdr3_aa: CASRRQPANTGELFF
d_call: .
clone_size: .
v_call: TRBV2
j_call: TRBJ2-2

cdr3_nt: TGTGCCAGCAGCTTAGTATCCCGTATCGGCTACACCTTC
cdr3_aa: CASSLVSRIGYTF
d_call: .
clone_size: .
v_call: TRBV7-2
j_call: TRBJ1-2

cdr3_nt: TGTGCCAGCAGCGTAGGGCGCACAGATACGCAGTATTTT
cdr3_aa: CASSVGRTDTQYF
d_call: .
clone_size: few
v_call: TRBV9
j_call: TRBJ2-3

cdr3_nt: TGTGCCAGCAGCTGGTGGGGGGGCGCTGGGCAGAACACTGAAGCTTTCTTT
cdr3_aa: CASSWWGGAGQNTEAFF
d_call: .
clone_size: few
v_call: TRBV13
j_call: TRBJ1-1

cdr3_nt: TGTGCCAGCAGTCAGACAGTGGTTGCTGGAAAACTGTTTTTT
cdr3_aa: CASSQTVVAGKLFF
d_call: .
clone_size: few
v_call: TRBV27
j_call: TRBJ1-4

cdr3_nt: TGTGCCAGTAGCCAAATCGGGACACTAGGCCGGGAGACCCAGTACTTC
cdr3_aa: CASSQIGTLGRETQYF
d_call: .
clone_size: .
v_call: TRBV19
j_call: TRBJ2-5

cdr3_nt: TGTGCCAGCAGGACGGGACTAGCGGGAGCAGCCGGGGAGCTGTTTTTT
cdr3_aa: CASRTGLAGAAGELFF
d_call: TRBD2
clone_size: few
v_call: TRBV2
j_call: TRBJ2-2

cdr3_nt: TGTGCCAGCTCAGCCACCGCCAACGAAAAACTGTTTTTT
cdr3_aa: CASSATANEKLFF
d_call: .
clone_size: few
v_call: TRBV18
j_call: TRBJ1-4

cdr3_nt: TGCGCCAGCAGCTTTAACCTAGGTTCTGAGCAGTTCTTC
cdr3_aa: CASSFNLGSEQFF
d_call: .
clone_size: few
v_call: TRBV5-1
j_call: TRBJ2-1

cdr3_nt: TGTGCCAGCAGCCCCACCCTCGTTGGCTCGAACACCGGGGAGCTGTTTTTT
cdr3_aa: CASSPTLVGSNTGELFF
d_call: .
clone_size: .
v_call: TRBV14
j_call: TRBJ2-2

cdr3_nt: TGTGCCAGCAGTGGGACGTACCAAGAGACCCAGTACTTC
cdr3_aa: CASSGTYQETQYF
d_call: .
clone_size: .
v_call: TRBV6-1
j_call: TRBJ2-5

cdr3_nt: TGTGCCAGCTCACGGGAACAGGGGGAAGCTTTCTTT
cdr3_aa: CASSREQGEAFF
d_call: TRBD1
clone_size: few
v_call: TRBV18
j_call: TRBJ1-1

cdr3_nt: TGTGCCAGCTCGACAGGGAGGAGCTACGAGCAGTACTTC
cdr3_aa: CASSTGRSYEQYF
d_call: .
clone_size: few
v_call: TRBV18
j_call: TRBJ2-7

cdr3_nt: TGTGCCAGCAGTTTATCGGGGTACAGGTTGACTGAAGCTTTCTTT
cdr3_aa: CASSLSGYRLTEAFF
d_call: .
clone_size: .
v_call: TRBV27
j_call: TRBJ1-1

cdr3_nt: TGCAGCGTTGTAAACAGGGGGTCGGTCACCGGGGAGCTGTTTTTT
cdr3_aa: CSVVNRGSVTGELFF
d_call: TRBD1
clone_size: few
v_call: TRBV29-1
j_call: TRBJ2-2

cdr3_nt: TGTGCTAGTGGTGACGACAGGGCGGGGGATACGCAGTATTTT
cdr3_aa: CASGDDRAGDTQYF
d_call: .
clone_size: .
v_call: TRBV12-5
j_call: TRBJ2-3

cdr3_nt: TGTGCCAGCAGCTTCACTAGCGGGGTGAACACCGGGGAGCTGTTTTTT
cdr3_aa: CASSFTSGVNTGELFF
d_call: TRBD2
clone_size: .
v_call: TRBV5-5
j_call: TRBJ2-2

cdr3_nt: TGTGCCAGCAGCTTAGATGGTTCCGGTGAGCAGTTCTTC
cdr3_aa: CASSLDGSGEQFF
d_call: .
clone_size: few
v_call: TRBV7-2
j_call: TRBJ2-1

cdr3_nt: TGTGCCAGCAGCCTAAGACTGATAGGGGGAGGCTCCTACAATGAGCAGTTCTTC
cdr3_aa: CASSLRLIGGGSYNEQFF
d_call: .
clone_size: few
v_call: TRBV7-8
j_call: TRBJ2-1

cdr3_nt: TGCAGCGTTGCCGGCAGGGGATTCGGTGAGCAGTTCTTC
cdr3_aa: CSVAGRGFGEQFF
d_call: .
clone_size: few
v_call: TRBV29-1
j_call: TRBJ2-1

cdr3_nt: TGTGCCAGCACGGCGAACCCGCAGGACTATGGCTACACCTTC
cdr3_aa: CASTANPQDYGYTF
d_call: .
clone_size: .
v_call: TRBV6-1
j_call: TRBJ1-2

cdr3_nt: TGTGCCAGCAGTAGACTAGCGGGGGGCGGGGAGCTGTTTTTT
cdr3_aa: CASSRLAGGGELFF
d_call: TRBD2
clone_size: .
v_call: TRBV7-2
j_call: TRBJ2-2

cdr3_nt: TGTGCCACCAGCAGAGGAACAGGGGGGAACACCTACGAGCAGTACTTC
cdr3_aa: CATSRGTGGNTYEQYF
d_call: TRBD1
clone_size: .
v_call: TRBV15
j_call: TRBJ2-7

cdr3_nt: TGCGCCAGCAGCTCGACAGGGGATTCTGGAAACACCATATATTTT
cdr3_aa: CASSSTGDSGNTIYF
d_call: TRBD1
clone_size: .
v_call: TRBV5-1
j_call: TRBJ1-3

cdr3_nt: TGTGCCTGGTCACAGGGGGACTCTGGAAACACCATATATTTT
cdr3_aa: CAWSQGDSGNTIYF
d_call: TRBD1
clone_size: .
v_call: TRBV30
j_call: TRBJ1-3

cdr3_nt: TGTGCCAGCAGCTTGGCCTTCGGGAAAAACATTCAGTACTTC
cdr3_aa: CASSLAFGKNIQYF
d_call: .
clone_size: many
v_call: TRBV5-5
j_call: TRBJ2-4

cdr3_nt: TGCAGCGTTGGACCAGGGTACAAGACTGAAGCTTTCTTT
cdr3_aa: CSVGPGYKTEAFF
d_call: .
clone_size: few
v_call: TRBV29-1
j_call: TRBJ1-1

cdr3_nt: TGTGCCACCTTCGGACAGACCTATGAAAAACTGTTTTTT
cdr3_aa: CATFGQTYEKLFF
d_call: .
clone_size: many
v_call: TRBV2
j_call: TRBJ1-4

cdr3_nt: TGTGCCAGCAGCTTAGCGCGAGGGACAGGGGAGTTGACCCAGCATTTT
cdr3_aa: CASSLARGTGELTQHF
d_call: TRBD1
clone_size: .
v_call: TRBV7-9
j_call: TRBJ1-5

cdr3_nt: TGTGCCAGCAGCCCCACTTTGCGCCAGACCCAGTACTTC
cdr3_aa: CASSPTLRQTQYF
d_call: .
clone_size: few
v_call: TRBV7-9
j_call: TRBJ2-5

cdr3_nt: TGTGCCAGCAGATTAGCGGGAGGGCCTTACAATGAGCAGTTCTTC
cdr3_aa: CASRLAGGPYNEQFF
d_call: TRBD2
clone_size: few
v_call: TRBV25-1
j_call: TRBJ2-1

cdr3_nt: TGTGCCAGCAGCTTAGACCCTCACACCGGGGAGCTGTTTTTT
cdr3_aa: CASSLDPHTGELFF
d_call: .
clone_size: .
v_call: TRBV11-2
j_call: TRBJ2-2

cdr3_nt: TGTGCCAGCAGCGCCTCTATGGGGGGCGCCAACACCATATATTTT
cdr3_aa: CASSASMGGANTIYF
d_call: .
clone_size: .
v_call: TRBV7-9
j_call: TRBJ1-3

cdr3_nt: TGTGCCAGCACCACGGGGGACAGGGTAATCAATGAGCAGTTCTTC
cdr3_aa: CASTTGDRVINEQFF
d_call: TRBD1
clone_size: .
v_call: TRBV11-2
j_call: TRBJ2-1

cdr3_nt: TGTGCCAGCACCTTAACCGCTCTAATCGGCGGTCTGGCCCAGTACTTC
cdr3_aa: CASTLTALIGGLAQYF
d_call: .
clone_size: many
v_call: TRBV7-8
j_call: TRBJ2-5

cdr3_nt: TGCGCCAGCAGCTTGTTTGGGACCTCCAACACCGGGGAGCTGTTTTTT
cdr3_aa: CASSLFGTSNTGELFF
d_call: .
clone_size: .
v_call: TRBV5-1
j_call: TRBJ2-2

cdr3_nt: TGCGCCAGCAGCACTTCCGGGACAGGGAACACTGAAGCTTTCTTT
cdr3_aa: CASSTSGTGNTEAFF
d_call: TRBD1
clone_size: .
v_call: TRBV5-1
j_call: TRBJ1-1

cdr3_nt: TGTGCCAGCAGTGAATTGGTGGGCAGGGGGCCTTACGAGCAGTACTTC
cdr3_aa: CASSELVGRGPYEQYF
d_call: TRBD1
clone_size: .
v_call: TRBV25-1
j_call: TRBJ2-7

cdr3_nt: TGTGCCAGCACCGAAGGGCCAGGGAGTTTGGTGCAGTACTTC
cdr3_aa: CASTEGPGSLVQYF
d_call: .
clone_size: .
v_call: TRBV6-1
j_call: TRBJ2-7

cdr3_nt: TGTGCCAGCAGCTTCGAGGAGGGCGAGCAGTACTTC
cdr3_aa: CASSFEEGEQYF
d_call: .
clone_size: many
v_call: TRBV7-9
j_call: TRBJ2-7